Below are 19 T cell receptor beta chains sequenced from a single sample in a study of blood T cell repertoires in COVID-19. TCRdb's copy holds only in-frame clones and misses some; the assay was immunoSEQ multiplex PCR. The sample shows approximately 90,000 clones, approximately 89% of them seen only once. Material for sequencing was peripheral blood. The receptors come from a human donor in a cohort sampled during active COVID-19.

The rearrangement links TRBV9 to TRBJ1-1; 8 bases are a match to TRBD1. V gave up 4 bases and J gave up 4 bases; unmatched junction bases: 15. The CDR3 has 17 amino acids. CDR1 and CDR2 from the germline V gene are SGDLS and YYNGEE. CDR3 amino acids: CASSPRQGNYAPTEAFF. DNA for the CDR3: TGTGCCAGCAGCCCAAGACAGGGGAATTATGCCCCCACTGAAGCTTTCTTT.

The chain has TRBV3-1 (or the pseudogene TRBV3-2) and TRBJ2-1; no clear D. V gave up 2 bases and J gave up 7 bases, with 6 bases separating them. CDR1 and CDR2 (germline): LGHDT, YNNKEL (reference sequence). The CDR3 has 12 amino acids. CDR3 in amino acids: CASSQFGNEQFF. As DNA, the CDR3 is TGTGCCAGCAGCCAATTCGGGAATGAGCAGTTCTTC.

The sample holds one count of this clone. V usage is TRBV5-4 and J usage is TRBJ1-1; 9 positions agree with TRBD1. V was clipped by 2 bases and J by 4 bases; unmatched bases: 6. This CDR3 comprises 15 residues. Germline CDR1 is SGHNT and CDR2 is YYREEE (reference sequence). The CDR3 DNA is TGTGCCAGCAGCTTACAGGGGGCGGGGAGCACTGAAGCTTTCTTT. It is translated as CASSLQGAGSTEAFF. Looking up the rest from reference TRBV5-4 and TRBJ1-1 gives the full variable domain: ETGVTQSPTHLIKTRGQQVTLRCSSQSGHNTVSWYQQALGQGPQFIFQYYREEENGRGNFPPRFSGLQFPNYSSELNVNALELDDSALYLCASSLQGAGSTEAFFGQGTRLTVV.

In DNA form, the CDR3 reads TGTGCCAGCAGCTCAGCGACAACAGCTTTCTTT. It codes for CASSSATTAFF. This sequence joins TRBV7-8 and TRBJ1-1, with unresolved D. This CDR3 region has 11 residues. V lost 4 bases, J lost 10 bases, and 10 bases lay in between. Germline V gene sequence: CDR1 SGHVS, CDR2 FQNEAQ.

This chain links TRBV5-1 with TRBJ2-5, with 8 bases identical to TRBD2. Germline CDR1 SGHRS, CDR2 YFSETQ. V lost 3 bases to trimming and J lost 5 bases; unmatched junction nucleotides: 3. The length of the CDR3 is 13 residues. The CDR3 DNA follows: TGCGCCAGCAGCTACGGGGGGGATGAGACCCAGTACTTC. Translating gives CASSYGGDETQYF. Variable domain in full (rest from reference TRBV5-1 and TRBJ2-5): KAGVTQTPRYLIKTRGQQVTLSCSPISGHRSVSWYQQTPGQGLQFLFEYFSETQRNKGNFPGRFSGRQFSNSRSEMNVSTLELGDSALYLCASSYGGDETQYFGPGTRLLVL.

The gene calls are TRBV4-1 and TRBJ1-1, with D maybe TRBD1 (6 bases). V gave up 0 bases and J gave up 5 bases, with 16 bases separating them. CDR3 length: 16 residues. CDR1 is MGHRA, CDR2 YSYEKL, per germline. CDR3 sequence (DNA): TGCGCCAGCAGCCAAGATAAGAGGGGGGGGCGGACTGAAGCTTTCTTT. As protein: CASSQDKRGGRTEAFF.

This sequence joins TRBV12-5 and TRBJ2-6; no reliable D call. The V end was cut by 6 bases, the J end by 2 bases, with 11 bases between. The germline V gene has CDR1 LGHNT and CDR2 FRNRAP. The CDR3 has 15 residues. DNA of the CDR3: TGTGCTAGTGGACCTCGGTTTACTGGGGCCAACGTCCTGACTTTC. Its protein product is CASGPRFTGANVLTF.

This chain links TRBV2 with TRBJ1-3; D possibly corresponds to TRBD1 (5 bases). CDR1 and CDR2 from the germline V gene are SNHLY and FYNNEI. Trimming took off 4 bases at V and 4 bases at J, with 14 bases between the two ends. The CDR3 contains 15 residues. The CDR3 sequence is CASSGGPLGGNTIYF. DNA for the CDR3: TGTGCCAGCAGTGGGGGCCCTCTGGGGGGAAACACCATATATTTT.

J is TRBJ1-5 and V is TRBV12-3 or TRBV12-4; no reliable D call. The CDR3 is made up of 13 amino acids. V was cut by 3 bases and J by 3 bases, with 6 bases left in between. In nucleotides, the CDR3 is TGTGCCAGCAGTTTGGCAGACAATCAGCCCCAGCATTTT. Protein sequence: CASSLADNQPQHF.

This chain connects TRBV4-2 to TRBJ1-5, with D tentatively TRBD1 (5 bases). The CDR3 has 15 residues. V dropped 1 base and J dropped 1 base, with 8 bases sitting between them. Germline V CDR1 and CDR2: LGHNA, YNFKEQ. This CDR3 reads CASSQGEGSNQPQHF. CDR3 sequence (DNA): TGTGCCAGCAGCCAAGGGGAGGGGAGCAATCAGCCCCAGCATTTT.

The chain is built from TRBV16 and TRBJ1-6, with 8 bases identical to TRBD1. Germline-derived CDR1 and CDR2 are KGHSY and FQNENV. The CDR3 totals 13 residues. V lost 10 bases to trimming and J lost 7 bases; unmatched junction nucleotides: 6. The CDR3 protein is CATSGQVNSPLHF. Here the CDR3 DNA reads TGTGCCACTTCGGGACAGGTCAATTCACCCCTCCACTTT.

The chain is built from TRBV5-1 and TRBJ2-1; 11 nucleotides align to TRBD2. V lost 4 bases and J lost 6; bases outside the gene matches: 9. Germline lookup yields CDR1 SGHRS and CDR2 YFSETQ. The CDR3 contains 16 residues. The CDR3 region is CASSALSGGAVNEQFF. CDR3 nucleotide sequence: TGCGCCAGCAGCGCCCTTAGCGGGGGGGCCGTCAATGAGCAGTTCTTC.

The chain recombines TRBV18 with TRBJ2-6; TRBD2 agrees at 8 bases. CDR3 length equals 17 residues. CDR1 is KGHSH and CDR2 is LQKENI in the germline V gene. V lost 3 bases, J lost 0 bases, and 4 bases stayed unmatched. In DNA, the CDR3 is TGTGCCAGCTCACCCAGACTAGCGAACTCTGGGGCCAACGTCCTGACTTTC. Translated: CASSPRLANSGANVLTF.

This chain uses TRBV30 with TRBJ1-5, with 8 bases that match TRBD1. Germline assignment: CDR1 GTSNPN and CDR2 SVGIG (reference sequence). With 1 base clipped from V and 6 bases from J, the junction kept 5 bases outside the gene matches. This CDR3 spans 14 amino acids. The CDR3 region has the DNA TGTGCCTGGAGTGACGGACAGGGAGTTCAGCCCCAGCATTTT. Protein sequence: CAWSDGQGVQPQHF.

J is TRBJ2-7 and V is TRBV7-8; 8 bases match TRBD2. CDR3 length equals 15 residues. Germline loops: CDR1 SGHVS, CDR2 FQNEAQ. With V trimmed by 1 base and J by 2 bases, 4 bases remained unmatched. CDR3 nucleotides: TGTGCCAGCAGCTTAGTGGGGCGGGGGGCCTACGAGCAGTACTTC. It yields the protein CASSLVGRGAYEQYF.

The chain uses TRBV6-1 and TRBJ1-5; maybe TRBD1 (5 bases). The V end lost 3 bases, the J end lost 4 bases, and 7 bases lay between the germline ends. The CDR3 covers 13 residues. Germline lookup yields CDR1 MNHNS and CDR2 SASEGT. DNA of the CDR3: TGTGCCAGCAGTGATGGGGGGAATCAGCCCCAGCATTTT. It is translated as CASSDGGNQPQHF.

The chain recombines TRBV19 with TRBJ1-5; no clear D gene. The germline CDR1 and CDR2 sequences are LNHDA and SQIVND (reference sequence). The CDR3 spans 15 residues. The V and J ends lost 3 bases and 0 bases respectively, with 9 bases between them. CDR3 in DNA: TGTGCCAGTAGTATCCCCGGAGATAGCAATCAGCCCCAGCATTTT. It is translated as CASSIPGDSNQPQHF.

This sequence joins TRBV6-1 and TRBJ1-4; D remains ambiguous. The CDR3 length is 15 residues. The ends were cut back, 2 bases at V and 8 bases at J, with 15 bases in the middle. Germline lookup yields CDR1 MNHNS and CDR2 SASEGT. CDR3 sequence reads: CASSEYGRAWEKLFF. CDR3 DNA: TGTGCCAGCAGTGAATATGGGAGGGCCTGGGAAAAACTGTTTTTT.

The chain carries TRBV28 and TRBJ1-3; the match to TRBD1 covers 8 bases. The germline gives CDR1 MDHEN, CDR2 SYDVKM. This CDR3 has 15 amino acids. V lost 5 bases, J lost 5 bases, and 8 bases stayed unmatched. The CDR3 is CASSPQGQVRNTIYF. The CDR3 coding sequence is TGTGCCAGCAGTCCTCAGGGACAGGTTAGAAACACCATATATTTT.